Listed below are T cell receptor beta chains from one sample, sequenced in a study of regulatory T cells in long-lasting Graves disease. One entry per CDR3 protein results from TCRdb running MiXCR on the multiplex PCR reads. The profile covers 400,000 to 500,000 distinct CDR3 sequences, with around 20% appearing a single time and approximately 8% taken by the ten largest. The material sequenced was peripheral blood mononuclear cells (PBMCs), taken when the disease was refractory, from a patient treated with antithyroid drugs. Every receptor here comes from a female donor with Graves disease. CDR3s include the opening cysteine and the closing phenylalanine or tryptophan. D genes are given only for firm matches. Not every row has a clone size; where given, it reads once, few, many or a size class.

V gene	clone size	D gene	J gene	CDR3 protein	CDR3 DNA
TRBV7-2	many	NA	TRBJ2-5	CASRKTQQETQYF	TGTGCCAGCAGGAAGACACAGCAAGAGACCCAGTACTTC
TRBV7-3	many	NA	TRBJ2-7	CASSLYPGAGYEQYF	TGTGCCAGCAGCTTATATCCAGGGGCAGGCTACGAGCAGTACTTC
TRBV11-2	NA	TRBD2	TRBJ2-1	CASSLALGRGEQFF	TGTGCCAGCAGCTTAGCGTTAGGGAGGGGTGAGCAGTTCTTC
TRBV11-1	NA	NA	TRBJ2-1	CAIGDTLGNEQFF	TGTGCCATCGGGGACACCCTCGGCAATGAGCAGTTCTTC
TRBV29-1	NA	NA	TRBJ2-7	CSVKQGSYEQYF	TGCAGCGTGAAACAGGGTTCCTACGAGCAGTACTTC
TRBV19	many	NA	TRBJ1-5	CASSSGQPQHF	TGTGCCAGCAGCTCGGGGCAGCCCCAGCATTTT
TRBV5-1	many	NA	TRBJ1-2	CASSLGVLPADGYTF	TGCGCCAGCAGCTTGGGAGTCCTACCAGCGGATGGCTACACCTTC
TRBV10-3	many	TRBD1	TRBJ1-4	CASGQGREKLFF	TGTGCCTCGGGACAGGGGAGAGAAAAACTGTTTTTT
TRBV15	NA	NA	TRBJ1-5	CASSMNRDQPQHF	TGTGCCTCCTCTATGAACAGAGATCAGCCCCAGCATTTT
TRBV6-2/TRBV6-3	many	NA	TRBJ2-2	CASSSLTELTGELFF	TGTGCCAGCAGCTCTTTAACTGAGTTGACCGGGGAGCTGTTTTTT
TRBV28	many	NA	TRBJ2-5	CASSRVSPGAGETQYF	TGTGCCAGCAGCCGCGTCTCTCCGGGGGCTGGAGAGACCCAGTACTTC
TRBV28	few	TRBD2	TRBJ2-4	CASSQGLSAENIQYF	TGTGCCAGCAGTCAGGGACTATCAGCCGAAAACATTCAGTACTTC
TRBV6-1	NA	NA	TRBJ2-7	CASGELGNYEQYF	TGTGCCAGTGGGGAGTTAGGAAACTACGAGCAGTACTTC
TRBV7-9	many	TRBD2	TRBJ2-5	CASIQREFETQYF	TGTGCCAGCATCCAGCGGGAGTTCGAGACCCAGTACTTC
TRBV20-1	many	NA	TRBJ2-7	CSARDDAALAYEQYF	TGCAGTGCTAGAGACGACGCGGCCTTGGCCTACGAGCAGTACTTC
TRBV27	many	NA	TRBJ1-1	CASSLFGTENTEAFF	TGTGCCAGCAGTCTGTTCGGGACCGAGAACACTGAAGCTTTCTTT
TRBV19	few	NA	TRBJ1-1	CASSMRVGNTEAFF	TGTGCCAGTAGTATGAGGGTAGGGAACACTGAAGCTTTCTTT
TRBV27	many	TRBD2	TRBJ2-7	CASSWASGSYEQYF	TGTGCCAGCAGCTGGGCTAGCGGGAGTTACGAGCAGTACTTC
TRBV15	NA	NA	TRBJ2-2	CATSREGVSGELFF	TGTGCCACCAGCAGAGAGGGGGTATCCGGGGAGCTGTTTTTT
TRBV12-3/TRBV12-4	once	TRBD1	TRBJ1-1	CASSLGTGMAEAFF	TGTGCCAGCAGTCTGGGGACAGGGATGGCTGAAGCTTTCTTT
TRBV7-9	few	NA	TRBJ2-2	CASSFLVGSGSGELFF	TGTGCCAGCAGCTTTTTAGTGGGGAGTGGAAGCGGGGAGCTGTTTTTT
TRBV13	few	NA	TRBJ2-5	CASSFSGSVETQYF	TGTGCCAGCAGCTTTAGTGGGAGTGTTGAGACCCAGTACTTC
TRBV9	many	NA	TRBJ1-4	CASSASGRQNEKLFF	TGTGCCAGCAGCGCCTCGGGACGCCAGAATGAAAAACTGTTTTTT
TRBV11-2	many	NA	TRBJ1-1	CASSSLGRGNTEAFF	TGTGCCAGCAGCTCCCTGGGACGGGGGAACACTGAAGCTTTCTTT
TRBV4-2	NA	NA	TRBJ2-5	CASSQDPDRSQETQYF	TGTGCCAGCAGCCAAGATCCGGACAGATCCCAAGAGACCCAGTACTTC
TRBV11-2	many	TRBD2	TRBJ2-7	CASSLGTSGSPGEQYF	TGTGCCAGCAGCCTAGGGACTAGCGGGAGCCCTGGGGAGCAGTACTTC
TRBV2	many	NA	TRBJ1-1	CASLEGNTEAFF	TGTGCCAGCCTTGAGGGTAACACTGAAGCTTTCTTT
TRBV20-1	many	TRBD1	TRBJ2-7	CSARDLGQGYEQYF	TGCAGTGCTAGAGACCTGGGACAGGGGTACGAGCAGTACTTC
TRBV11-2	NA	NA	TRBJ2-3	CASSPLEWGSTDTQYF	TGTGCCAGCAGCCCCCTTGAGTGGGGTAGCACAGATACGCAGTATTTT
TRBV24-1	NA	TRBD1	TRBJ2-5	CATSDPDRVGETQYF	TGTGCCACCAGTGATCCTGACAGGGTTGGAGAGACCCAGTACTTC
TRBV12-3/TRBV12-4	many	TRBD1	TRBJ1-5	CASSPPTGGGDQPQHF	TGTGCCAGCAGTCCCCCGACAGGGGGAGGGGATCAGCCCCAGCATTTT
TRBV20-1	few	NA	TRBJ1-1	CSATASGITEAFF	TGCAGTGCCACAGCATCAGGGATTACTGAAGCTTTCTTT
TRBV27	NA	TRBD2	TRBJ2-5	CASSYSAGSTQETQYF	TGTGCCAGCAGTTATTCAGCGGGATCCACCCAAGAGACCCAGTACTTC
TRBV5-1	NA	NA	TRBJ1-2	CASSFLGSGYTF	TGCGCCAGCAGCTTTCTTGGGAGTGGCTACACCTTC
TRBV4-3	few	NA	TRBJ2-7	CASSQDRELLMGYEQYF	TGCGCCAGCAGCCAAGATCGCGAACTCCTCATGGGCTACGAGCAGTACTTC
TRBV28	many	NA	TRBJ1-1	CASSSDGAEAFF	TGTGCCAGCAGTTCGGATGGGGCTGAAGCTTTCTTT
TRBV28	many	TRBD2	TRBJ2-7	CASSSLAGGANEQYF	TGTGCCAGCAGTTCGCTAGCGGGAGGAGCAAACGAGCAGTACTTC
TRBV28	many	NA	TRBJ1-4	CASSGQPEKLFF	TGTGCCAGCAGCGGACAGCCGGAAAAACTGTTTTTT
TRBV9	few	NA	TRBJ1-2	CASSLPGQGSGGYTF	TGTGCCAGCAGCCTCCCAGGGCAGGGGTCGGGAGGCTACACCTTC
TRBV7-9	few	TRBD2	TRBJ2-1	CASSLVPGTSGIRTYNEQFF	TGTGCCAGCAGCTTAGTTCCCGGGACTAGCGGGATAAGGACCTACAATGAGCAGTTCTTC
TRBV30	few	TRBD1	TRBJ1-1	CAWSPRGQTEAFF	TGTGCCTGGAGCCCCAGGGGGCAGACTGAAGCTTTCTTT
TRBV30	many	NA	TRBJ2-2	CAWAPGNTGELFF	TGTGCCTGGGCACCCGGGAACACCGGGGAGCTGTTTTTT
TRBV4-1	NA	NA	TRBJ2-1	CASSQRDIYNEQFF	TGCGCCAGCAGCCAAAGGGACATATACAATGAGCAGTTCTTC
TRBV20-1	many	TRBD2	TRBJ2-5	CSARDLGRATQETQYF	TGCAGTGCTAGAGATCTAGGGAGGGCTACACAAGAGACCCAGTACTTC
TRBV11-2	many	TRBD2	TRBJ2-7	CASSSLAGGRVEQYF	TGTGCCAGCAGCTCACTAGCGGGAGGAAGAGTCGAGCAGTACTTC
TRBV11-2	many	NA	TRBJ2-7	CASSLAPGASYEQYF	TGTGCCAGCAGCTTAGCACCGGGAGCCTCCTACGAGCAGTACTTC
TRBV6-9	many	NA	TRBJ2-7	CASSYGLGSRSYEQYF	TGTGCCAGCAGTTACGGGTTAGGGTCAAGGAGCTACGAGCAGTACTTC
TRBV5-1	few	TRBD1	TRBJ1-5	CASSGGTGDREPQHF	TGCGCCAGCAGCGGCGGGACAGGGGACCGCGAGCCCCAGCATTTT
TRBV6-2/TRBV6-3	once	TRBD1	TRBJ1-5	CVSSRTGVFNQPQHF	TGTGTCAGCAGTCGGACAGGGGTATTCAATCAGCCCCAGCATTTT
TRBV15	NA	NA	TRBJ1-1	CATSLRTPLDTEAFF	TGTGCCACCAGCTTACGGACACCACTAGACACTGAAGCTTTCTTT
TRBV19	few	NA	TRBJ2-7	CASSQELISYEQYF	TGTGCCAGTAGTCAAGAACTTATTTCCTACGAGCAGTACTTC
TRBV6-1	NA	TRBD1	TRBJ1-5	CASTTTRQGSQPQHF	TGTGCCAGCACTACTACCCGACAGGGCAGTCAGCCCCAGCATTTT
TRBV7-2	many	TRBD1	TRBJ1-4	CASSWTGGSEKLFF	TGTGCCAGCAGCTGGACAGGGGGAAGTGAAAAACTGTTTTTT
TRBV5-6	few	NA	TRBJ1-6	CASSQLGHYNSPLHF	TGTGCCAGCAGCCAATTGGGACATTATAATTCACCCCTCCACTTT
TRBV4-1	few	NA	TRBJ2-7	CASSQARGSSYEQYF	TGCGCCAGCAGCCAAGCGCGTGGTAGCTCCTACGAGCAGTACTTC
TRBV6-2/TRBV6-3	NA	NA	TRBJ2-5	CASSYSTGTETQYF	TGTGCCAGCAGTTACTCGACAGGGACTGAGACCCAGTACTTC
TRBV12-3/TRBV12-4	few	NA	TRBJ2-7	CVSTSSPYEQYF	TGTGTCAGCACATCGTCTCCTTACGAGCAGTACTTC
TRBV27	many	TRBD1	TRBJ1-5	CASSAKLHGTGGVQPQHF	TGTGCCAGCAGTGCCAAACTTCACGGGACAGGGGGCGTTCAGCCCCAGCATTTT
TRBV5-1	NA	NA	TRBJ2-2	CASGAGNTGELFF	TGCGCCAGCGGGGCGGGGAACACCGGGGAGCTGTTTTTT
TRBV28	many	NA	TRBJ2-7	CASSRNEQYF	TGTGCCAGCTCGAGGAACGAGCAGTACTTC